These 27 T cell receptor beta chains originate from one sample sequenced in a study of blood T cell repertoires in COVID-19. Sequencing used immunoSEQ multiplex PCR; TCRdb keeps in-frame clones, though not all of them. The sample gives about 350,000 clones, roughly 90% of which show up once; just under 4% is in the top ten. The specimen was peripheral blood. The receptor source for this set is a woman aged 55-69 years with COVID-19, enrolled during active disease.

The gene calls are TRBV20-1 and TRBJ1-2; D gene ambiguous. V was pared by 3 bases and J by 4 bases, with 18 bases between. Germline-derived CDR1 and CDR2 are DFQATT and SNEGSKA (reference sequence). There are 15 residues in the CDR3. Here the CDR3 reads CSASRPRLDFYGYTF. CDR3 nucleotide sequence: TGCAGTGCTAGTCGCCCCCGACTGGATTTCTATGGCTACACCTTC.

J is TRBJ2-3 and V is TRBV29-1; no definite D call. Trimming removed 6 bases from V and 4 bases from J, with 17 bases in between. CDR3 size: 14 residues. The germline gives CDR1 SQVTM, CDR2 ANQGSEA. The CDR3 sequence is CSVQTAVDSDTQYF. CDR3 DNA sequence: TGCAGCGTCCAGACGGCGGTCGACTCAGATACGCAGTATTTT.

The rearrangement uses TRBV7-3 and TRBJ2-3; TRBD2 agrees at 10 bases. V shed 4 bases, J shed 2 bases, and the junction held 9 bases outside the gene matches. Germline loops: CDR1 SGHTA, CDR2 FQGTGA. This CDR3 comprises 17 residues. The CDR3 bases are TGTGCCAGCAGCTCTTCTCGGACTAGCGGACACACAGATACGCAGTATTTT. Translating it yields CASSSSRTSGHTDTQYF.

The J gene is TRBJ1-2, the V gene TRBV7-9, with D possibly matching TRBD1 (6 bases). The germline V gene encodes CDR1 SEHNR and CDR2 FQNEAQ (reference sequence). Deletions cut 1 base from V and 4 bases from J, with 13 bases between. The CDR3 extends over 15 amino acids. The DNA of the CDR3 is TGTGCCAGCAGCTTAGTGGCTATGGGGGCCTATGGCTACACCTTC. This encodes CASSLVAMGAYGYTF. The full variable domain, its missing parts supplied by reference TRBV7-9 and TRBJ1-2, is DTGVSQNPRHKITKRGQNVTFRCDPISEHNRLYWYRQTLGQGPEFLTYFQNEAQLEKSRLLSDRFSAERPKGSFSTLEIQRTEQGDSAMYLCASSLVAMGAYGYTFGSGTRLTVV.

The J gene is TRBJ1-6, the V gene TRBV19; D gene unclear. Deletions cut 1 base from V and 0 bases from J, with 7 bases between. Germline V gives CDR1 LNHDA, CDR2 SQIVND (reference sequence). The CDR3 loop spans 16 amino acids. CDR3 coding DNA: TGTGCCAGTAGTATAGGGGCGACCTCCTATAATTCACCCCTCCACTTT. Amino acids: CASSIGATSYNSPLHF. The variable domain in full, completed from reference TRBV19 and TRBJ1-6, reads DGGITQSPKYLFRKEGQNVTLSCEQNLNHDAMYWYRQDPGQGLRLIYYSQIVNDFQKGDIAEGYSVSREKKESFPLTVTSAQKNPTAFYLCASSIGATSYNSPLHFGNGTRLTVT.

This rearrangement joins TRBV7-9 to TRBJ2-7, with 8 positions matching TRBD2. CDR3 size: 14 residues. Per the germline V gene, CDR1 is SEHNR and CDR2 is FQNEAQ (reference sequence). V gave up 6 bases and J gave up 7 bases; unmatched junction bases: 11. DNA for the CDR3: TGTGCCAGCAGAGGAACGGGGGGGAAGTTGGAGCAGTACTTC. Translated, it gives CASRGTGGKLEQYF.

This chain uses TRBV6-5 with TRBJ1-1, with D possibly matching TRBD1 (5 bases). V was trimmed by 0 bases and J by 6 bases, leaving 11 bases between them. The CDR3 is 14 residues long. Germline lookup yields CDR1 MNHEY and CDR2 SVGAGI. CDR3 region: CASSYSTGGAEAFF. Here the CDR3 DNA reads TGTGCCAGCAGTTACTCGACGGGGGGGGCTGAAGCTTTCTTT.

This chain connects TRBV29-1 to TRBJ2-7, with 8 nucleotides matching TRBD1. V lost 7 bases and J lost 3; bases outside the gene matches: 8. The CDR3 consists of 13 residues. Germline CDR1 is SQVTM and CDR2 is ANQGSEA. CDR3 in DNA: TGCAGCGCCTCTTTCGGACAGGGCTACGAGCAGTACTTC. Its protein product is CSASFGQGYEQYF.

J is TRBJ2-7 and V is TRBV11-2; no clear D. This CDR3 spans 12 amino acids. The V end was cut by 0 bases, the J end by 4 bases, with 4 bases between. The germline CDR1 and CDR2 sequences are SGHAT and FQNNGV. This CDR3 is CASSLERYEQYF. The CDR3 nucleotides read TGTGCCAGCAGCTTAGAGCGGTACGAGCAGTACTTC.

This rearrangement joins TRBV7-3 to TRBJ1-2, with 9 nucleotides matching TRBD1. V gave up 2 bases and J gave up 7 bases; unmatched junction bases: 2. The CDR3 extends over 13 amino acids. The germline V gene has CDR1 SGHTA and CDR2 FQGTGA. The CDR3 region is CASSLRQGVGYTF. CDR3 nucleotide sequence: TGTGCCAGCAGCTTACGACAGGGGGTTGGCTACACCTTC.

The gene calls are TRBV7-2 and TRBJ1-2; 9 nucleotides agree with TRBD1. The CDR3 extends over 14 amino acids. The J segment lost 3 bases and the V segment lost 5 bases, leaving 4 bases of the junction unmatched. In germline, CDR1 is SGHTA, CDR2 FQGNSA. This CDR3 reads CASSQGQGDYGYTF. The CDR3 DNA is TGTGCCAGCAGCCAGGGACAGGGAGACTATGGCTACACCTTC.

The V gene is TRBV21-1, the J gene TRBJ2-3; the D call in the table, TRBD1, was not verified against the DNA. TRBV21-1 is tagged as a pseudogene. The CDR3 length is 15 residues. CDR3 sequence: CASTIRDRVPDTQYF. DNA for the CDR3: TGTGCCAGCACCATCCGGGACAGGGTACCAGATACGCAGTATTTT.

The chain has TRBV18 and TRBJ1-4; D unclear. Germline assignment: CDR1 KGHSH and CDR2 LQKENI. CDR3 length: 16 amino acids. V shed 3 bases and J shed 2 bases, with 13 bases lying between them. CDR3: CASSPSQIKTNEKLFF. In DNA form, the CDR3 reads TGTGCCAGCTCACCTTCCCAGATTAAGACTAATGAAAAACTGTTTTTT.

J is TRBJ1-4 and V is TRBV5-1; 7 bases align to TRBD1. Germline CDR1 and CDR2: SGHRS and YFSETQ. The trim removed 4 bases at V and 6 bases at J, leaving 9 bases unmatched. The CDR3 has 15 residues. DNA of the CDR3: TGCGCCAGCAGCCGTGCCCCGACAGGGTATGAAAAACTGTTTTTT. It encodes CASSRAPTGYEKLFF.

As for this clone: Relative to the germline gene, one junction end is altered; a read error may explain this. V is TRBV6-1 and J is TRBJ1-5; a possible D gene is TRBD1 (6 bases). This CDR3 spans 13 amino acids. Per the germline V gene, CDR1 is MNHNS and CDR2 is SASEGT. DNA of the CDR3: TGTGCCAGCAGCCTACAGGGCAACCAGCCCCAGCATTTT. This translates into CASSLQGNQPQHF.

The chain is built from TRBV6-5 and TRBJ1-1; 7 bases are a match to TRBD1. Trimming removed 6 bases from V and 8 bases from J; junction bases left unmatched: 9. Germline V gives CDR1 MNHEY, CDR2 SVGAGI. The CDR3 loop spans 13 amino acids. DNA of the CDR3: TGTGCCAGCAGCCCAGACAGGGTGGGGGAAGCTTTCTTT. Translation gives CASSPDRVGEAFF.

This sequence joins TRBV19 and TRBJ1-1, with D unclear. The CDR3 has 14 residues. V was trimmed by 3 bases and J by 0 bases, leaving 8 bases between them. Looked up from germline, CDR1 is LNHDA and CDR2 is SQIVND (reference sequence). The CDR3 here is CASSISGLNTEAFF. Written as DNA, the CDR3 is TGTGCCAGTAGTATCTCGGGGTTGAACACTGAAGCTTTCTTT.

The chain couples TRBV7-9 to TRBJ2-7, with D tentatively TRBD1 (5 bases). From germline, CDR1 is SEHNR and CDR2 FQNEAQ (reference sequence). The CDR3 is 15 residues long. V lost 1 base and J lost 2, with 12 bases in between. Here the CDR3 reads CASSLGQGPTYEQYF. The CDR3 DNA reads TGTGCCAGCAGCTTAGGTCAGGGCCCCACCTACGAGCAGTACTTC.

The chain links TRBV6-1 to TRBJ2-3; no clear D. Trimming stripped 0 bases from V and 6 bases from J, with 7 bases between. Germline CDR1 MNHNS, CDR2 SASEGT. CDR3 size: 13 residues. CDR3 protein: CASSEALPDTQYF. For the CDR3, the DNA is TGTGCCAGCAGTGAAGCCCTCCCCGATACGCAGTATTTT.

The rearrangement links TRBV4-1 to TRBJ2-1; the match to TRBD2 covers 10 bases. CDR3 length: 18 amino acids. CDR1 MGHRA and CDR2 YSYEKL come from the germline V gene. With 0 bases clipped from V and 4 bases from J, the junction kept 9 bases outside the gene matches. For the CDR3, the DNA is TGCGCCAGCAGCCAAGATCAGGTCCTAGCGGGGGCGTACAATGAGCAGTTCTTC. This gives the protein CASSQDQVLAGAYNEQFF.

This chain links TRBV9 with TRBJ1-3; TRBD1 matches 7 bases. The CDR3 has 15 residues. Germline V gene sequence: CDR1 SGDLS, CDR2 YYNGEE. Trimming took 3 bases from V and 2 from J; bases not matched to a gene: 5. The CDR3 coding sequence is TGTGCCAGCAGCGCGGACAGGCTAACTGGAAACACCATATATTTT. This codes for CASSADRLTGNTIYF.

The V call is TRBV6-5, the J call TRBJ1-2; TRBD1 is a possible D gene (5 bases). The V and J ends lost 4 bases and 3 bases respectively, with 18 bases between them. Germline CDR1 and CDR2: MNHEY and SVGAGI. The CDR3 has 16 residues. The CDR3 DNA reads TGTGCCAGCAGTTTTCTGAGCAGGGCGAAGGACTATGGCTACACCTTC. Protein product: CASSFLSRAKDYGYTF.

This sequence joins TRBV15 and TRBJ2-4; D gene unclear. Trimming cost V 3 bases and J 1 base, with 19 bases left between them. Germline lookup yields CDR1 LNHNV and CDR2 YYDKDF (reference sequence). The CDR3 has 18 residues. The CDR3 loop is CATSSTSRGDVAKNIQYF. The CDR3 region has the DNA TGTGCCACCAGCAGTACCTCCCGCGGAGACGTGGCCAAAAACATTCAGTACTTC.

The CDR3 bases are TGTGCCAGCAGCACACCCGGGACAGGGACCTACGAGCAGTACTTC. It specifies CASSTPGTGTYEQYF. The rearrangement links TRBV7-2 to TRBJ2-7; the match to TRBD1 covers 9 bases. The CDR3 sequence is 15 residues long. The V gene end was trimmed by 5 bases and the J gene end by 2 bases; junction bases not matched to a gene: 7. Per germline, CDR1 SGHTA and CDR2 FQGNSA. Supplemented by reference TRBV7-2 and TRBJ2-7, the full variable domain reads GAGVSQSPSNKVTEKGKDVELRCDPISGHTALYWYRQSLGQGLEFLIYFQGNSAPDKSGLPSDRFSAERTGGSVSTLTIQRTQQEDSAVYLCASSTPGTGTYEQYFGPGTRLTVT.

This chain links TRBV5-4 with TRBJ2-7; 8 bases line up with TRBD1. Germline V gives CDR1 SGHNT, CDR2 YYREEE (reference sequence). The CDR3 has 15 residues. The V segment lost 0 bases and the J segment 0 bases; nucleotides outside the gene matches: 2. CDR3 DNA sequence: TGTGCCAGCAGCTTGGCAGGGGGCGCCTCCTACGAGCAGTACTTC. Residues: CASSLAGGASYEQYF.

This clone was seen a handful of times. The genes are TRBV18 and TRBJ1-5, with D maybe TRBD1 (5 bases). This CDR3 contains 14 residues. Trimming took 2 bases from V and 2 from J, leaving 7 bases between them. Germline assignment: CDR1 KGHSH and CDR2 LQKENI. The CDR3 protein is CASSPWGGNQPQHF. The CDR3 nucleotides read TGTGCCAGCTCACCATGGGGGGGCAATCAGCCCCAGCATTTT.

V is TRBV2 and J is TRBJ2-1, with 8 bases identical to TRBD2. Unmatched junction bases numbered 8, after V lost 6 bases and J lost 16 bases. Germline V gene sequence: CDR1 SNHLY, CDR2 FYNNEI. The CDR3 is made up of 11 amino acids. The CDR3 sequence is CASSRGTREFF. In DNA form, the CDR3 reads TGTGCCAGCAGCAGAGGGACTAGAGAATTCTTC.